A selection of T cell receptor beta chains follows, all from one sample in a study of blood T cell repertoires in COVID-19. The method was immunoSEQ multiplex PCR; TCRdb's version includes in-frame clones alone and lacks a portion of them. This repertoire shows about 240,000 clones, approximately 78% found once; its top ten account for 9.5% to 15%. Sequences were obtained from peripheral blood. The receptors shown here come from a woman aged 55-70 years with active or convalescent COVID-19. Both conserved end residues are part of each CDR3. A D gene is named only where the DNA matches it firmly.

d_call,j_call,v_call,cdr3_aa
TRBD2,TRBJ2-5,TRBV3-1/TRBV3-2,CASSQGRLAGGRETQYF
.,TRBJ2-5,TRBV1,CTSIRTGTAETQYF
.,TRBJ1-5,TRBV10-3,CAISESSRENQPQHF
TRBD1,TRBJ2-2,TRBV24-1,CAVQGQGGTGELFF
.,TRBJ1-1,TRBV9,CASSGGGARGDTEAFF
TRBD1,TRBJ2-1,TRBV29-1,CSVDRGQNNEQFF
.,TRBJ1-5,TRBV30,CAWTPTGTNQPQHF
.,TRBJ2-7,TRBV19,CASSTEGGSDYEQYF
.,TRBJ1-2,TRBV4-3,CASSWGRSNYGYTF
.,TRBJ1-1,TRBV7-9,CASSLNTEAFF
.,TRBJ1-4,TRBV29-1,CSVERGFREKLFF
.,TRBJ1-3,TRBV15,CATSRESRSGNTIYF
.,TRBJ1-2,TRBV10-3,CAITARDTEGYTF
TRBD1,TRBJ1-3,TRBV5-4,CASSTRGWTGTGNTIYF
.,TRBJ1-1,TRBV7-8,CASSSRTGMNTEAFF
TRBD1,TRBJ1-2,TRBV19,CASSRRKGTGDGYTF
.,TRBJ2-7,TRBV5-8,CASSFPSLPYEQYF
.,TRBJ1-2,TRBV12-3/TRBV12-4,CASRPTDNYGYTF
.,TRBJ1-5,TRBV30,CAWSVAGDQPQHF
.,TRBJ1-6,TRBV6-6,CASSQQSSYNSPLHF
.,TRBJ1-2,TRBV4-1,CASSQEERAPNYGYTF
TRBD1,TRBJ1-5,TRBV28,CASSPWGQIHQPQHF
TRBD1,TRBJ2-7,TRBV27,CASSPGQGRLSSLYEQYF
TRBD1,TRBJ2-3,TRBV27,CASIQGVPTDTQYF
.,TRBJ1-2,TRBV3-1/TRBV3-2,CASSQALNYGYTF
.,TRBJ1-1,TRBV18,CASSPPGGPNTEAFF
TRBD1,TRBJ1-1,TRBV6-5,CASSSRTGTTEAFF
TRBD1,TRBJ1-6,TRBV5-6,CASSLVGQGISPLHF
.,TRBJ2-5,TRBV6-5,CASSYEGDRETQYF
.,TRBJ1-2,TRBV3-1/TRBV3-2,CASSQDRRSNYGYTF
TRBD1,TRBJ1-1,TRBV7-2,CASSPRTGRNTEAFF
.,TRBJ2-3,TRBV21-1,CASSKGGGVTDTQYF
TRBD2,TRBJ2-3,TRBV3-1/TRBV3-2,CASSQDLAGSSTDTQYF
TRBD1,TRBJ1-1,TRBV19,CASWDRGANTEAFF
.,TRBJ2-7,TRBV5-5,CASSLAPGKTYEQYF
TRBD2,TRBJ2-1,TRBV5-5,CASSLVAGGYNEQFF
.,TRBJ2-7,TRBV3-1/TRBV3-2,CASSEAGVAYERQYF
TRBD1,TRBJ1-3,TRBV30,CAIPATGSSNTIYF
.,TRBJ1-2,TRBV28,CASTPDGQFYGYTF
TRBD1,TRBJ2-1,TRBV5-8,CASSPGTGLYNEQFF
.,TRBJ2-7,TRBV30,CAWSIQGESEQYF
.,TRBJ1-2,TRBV29-1,CSVLRGYTF
.,TRBJ2-2,TRBV7-8,CASSLGSIQYTGELFF
TRBD1,TRBJ1-4,TRBV5-1,CASRDTGGFYEKLFF